Listed below are T cell receptor beta chains from one sample, sequenced in a study of human T cells and chemical hapten exposure. TCRdb re-analysed the RACE reads in MiXCR, keeping a single row per CDR3 protein. The table lists tens of thousands of distinct CDR3 sequences, around 3.2% of them singletons. The input for sequencing was whole blood, taken in connection with sensitization to the hapten diphenylcyclopropenone (DPC). The receptor source for this set is a man aged 35 to 55 with alopecia areata. Some clones in this sample may be carry-over from other donors' samples. Each CDR3 is given with its conserved first and last residue. The D gene is left open where the match is weak. Not every row has a clone size; where given, it reads once, few, many or a size class.

cdr3_aa: CASSYPTTGLDTQYF; cdr3_nt: TGTGCCAGCAGTTATCCAACCACCGGGCTAGATACGCAGTATTTT; j_call: TRBJ2-3; clone_size: many; v_call: TRBV28; d_call: NA
cdr3_aa: CASSFLAGGEQYF; cdr3_nt: TGTGCCAGCAGCTTCCTAGCGGGGGGGGAGCAGTACTTC; j_call: TRBJ2-7; clone_size: many; v_call: TRBV5-6; d_call: TRBD2
cdr3_aa: CASSLAWEGMANNEQFF; cdr3_nt: TGTGCCAGCAGCTTAGCGTGGGAGGGGATGGCCAACAATGAGCAGTTCTTC; j_call: TRBJ2-1; clone_size: many; v_call: TRBV7-8; d_call: TRBD2
cdr3_aa: CASWDYSYNEQFF; cdr3_nt: TGTGCCAGCTGGGACTACTCCTACAATGAGCAGTTCTTC; j_call: TRBJ2-1; clone_size: many; v_call: TRBV28; d_call: TRBD2
cdr3_aa: CASSYEGRGEQFF; cdr3_nt: TGTGCCAGCAGTTACGAGGGAAGGGGTGAGCAGTTCTTC; j_call: TRBJ2-1; clone_size: many; v_call: TRBV6-5; d_call: NA
cdr3_aa: CASSQDVGYNYGYTF; cdr3_nt: TGTGCCAGCAGCCAAGACGTAGGGTATAACTATGGCTACACCTTC; j_call: TRBJ1-2; clone_size: few; v_call: TRBV3-1; d_call: NA
cdr3_aa: CASSYARGVTDTQYF; cdr3_nt: TGTGCCAGCAGTTATGCAAGAGGCGTCACAGATACGCAGTATTTT; j_call: TRBJ2-3; clone_size: many; v_call: TRBV28; d_call: NA
cdr3_aa: CASSSRGASTDTQYF; cdr3_nt: TGTGCCAGCAGTTCAAGGGGCGCTAGCACAGATACGCAGTATTTT; j_call: TRBJ2-3; clone_size: many; v_call: TRBV12-3/TRBV12-4; d_call: NA
cdr3_aa: CSASVRGAHTEAFF; cdr3_nt: TGCAGTGCTAGTGTAAGGGGGGCACACACTGAAGCTTTCTTT; j_call: TRBJ1-1; clone_size: few; v_call: TRBV20-1; d_call: NA
cdr3_aa: CASSSSGYSYEQYF; cdr3_nt: TGTGCCAGCAGTTCGTCCGGGTACTCCTACGAGCAGTACTTC; j_call: TRBJ2-7; clone_size: many; v_call: TRBV27; d_call: NA
cdr3_aa: CASSSTNNEQFF; cdr3_nt: TGTGCCAGCTCATCCACGAACAATGAGCAGTTCTTC; j_call: TRBJ2-1; clone_size: many; v_call: TRBV18; d_call: NA
cdr3_aa: CASSLGGTPYEQYF; cdr3_nt: TGTGCCAGCAGCTTGGGAGGGACCCCCTACGAGCAGTACTTC; j_call: TRBJ2-7; clone_size: many; v_call: TRBV5-5; d_call: NA
cdr3_aa: CASSFSTGIHSPLHF; cdr3_nt: TGTGCCAGCAGCTTTTCGACAGGGATCCATTCACCCCTCCACTTT; j_call: TRBJ1-6; clone_size: many; v_call: TRBV7-9; d_call: TRBD1
cdr3_aa: CASSLRAPLEQETQYF; cdr3_nt: TGTGCCAGCAGCTTAAGGGCACCTCTGGAGCAAGAGACCCAGTACTTC; j_call: TRBJ2-5; clone_size: many; v_call: TRBV13; d_call: NA
cdr3_aa: CASSVLGTALTDTQYF; cdr3_nt: TGTGCCAGCAGCGTTCTGGGGACAGCCCTCACAGATACGCAGTATTTT; j_call: TRBJ2-3; clone_size: many; v_call: TRBV7-9; d_call: TRBD1
cdr3_aa: CASSLGLRSYEQYF; cdr3_nt: TGTGCCAGCAGCTTAGGGCTTCGCTCCTACGAGCAGTACTTC; j_call: TRBJ2-7; clone_size: many; v_call: TRBV7-2; d_call: NA
cdr3_aa: CASSFLDSEKLFF; cdr3_nt: TGTGCCAGCAGTTTTTTGGACAGTGAAAAACTGTTTTTT; j_call: TRBJ1-4; clone_size: many; v_call: TRBV12-3/TRBV12-4; d_call: NA
cdr3_aa: CASSLMAAGNTIYF; cdr3_nt: TGTGCCAGCAGTCTTATGGCAGCTGGAAACACCATATATTTT; j_call: TRBJ1-3; clone_size: few; v_call: TRBV12-3/TRBV12-4; d_call: NA
cdr3_aa: CASSDSGGHSYEQYF; cdr3_nt: TGTGCCAGCAGTGACTCAGGCGGGCACTCCTACGAGCAGTACTTC; j_call: TRBJ2-7; clone_size: many; v_call: TRBV6-5; d_call: NA
cdr3_aa: CSLNPRSGRNEQFF; cdr3_nt: TGCAGTCTCAACCCACGCTCGGGGCGCAATGAGCAGTTCTTC; j_call: TRBJ2-1; clone_size: NA; v_call: TRBV20-1; d_call: NA
cdr3_aa: CSASGYSYEQYF; cdr3_nt: TGCAGTGCTAGCGGATACTCCTACGAGCAGTACTTC; j_call: TRBJ2-7; clone_size: many; v_call: TRBV20-1; d_call: NA
cdr3_aa: CASSLPQSRTEAFF; cdr3_nt: TGTGCCAGCAGTCTTCCTCAGTCCCGCACTGAAGCTTTCTTT; j_call: TRBJ1-1; clone_size: NA; v_call: TRBV13; d_call: NA
cdr3_aa: CSARIRRGGFGEKLFF; cdr3_nt: TGCAGTGCTAGGATAAGAAGGGGGGGCTTTGGTGAAAAACTGTTTTTT; j_call: TRBJ1-4; clone_size: many; v_call: TRBV20-1; d_call: NA
cdr3_aa: CASSGLREPDTQYF; cdr3_nt: TGTGCCAGCTCTGGTTTACGGGAGCCAGATACGCAGTATTTT; j_call: TRBJ2-3; clone_size: few; v_call: TRBV3-1; d_call: NA
cdr3_aa: CASDTRVGHYEQYF; cdr3_nt: TGTGCCAGCGACACCCGGGTCGGCCATTACGAGCAGTACTTC; j_call: TRBJ2-7; clone_size: NA; v_call: TRBV28; d_call: NA
cdr3_aa: CASSSRPDISTQYF; cdr3_nt: TGTGCCAGCAGCTCCCGACCTGATATTTCGACGCAGTATTTT; j_call: TRBJ2-3; clone_size: many; v_call: TRBV9; d_call: NA
cdr3_aa: CSASSVGNEQFF; cdr3_nt: TGCAGTGCTAGTAGCGTAGGCAATGAGCAGTTCTTC; j_call: TRBJ2-1; clone_size: many; v_call: TRBV20-1; d_call: NA
cdr3_aa: CASTRGGQGASGYTF; cdr3_nt: TGTGCCAGCACGAGGGGGGGACAGGGGGCAAGTGGCTACACCTTC; j_call: TRBJ1-2; clone_size: NA; v_call: TRBV6-5; d_call: TRBD1
cdr3_aa: CASSSRDSHYEQYF; cdr3_nt: TGTGCCAGCAGTTCCCGGGACAGTCACTACGAGCAGTACTTC; j_call: TRBJ2-7; clone_size: many; v_call: TRBV7-9; d_call: TRBD1
cdr3_aa: CASSQDLKGEQYF; cdr3_nt: TGTGCCAGCAGCCAAGATCTTAAGGGGGAGCAGTACTTC; j_call: TRBJ2-7; clone_size: many; v_call: TRBV14; d_call: NA
cdr3_aa: CASSSRRVANQPQHF; cdr3_nt: TGTGCCAGCAGTTCTAGACGGGTAGCAAATCAGCCCCAGCATTTT; j_call: TRBJ1-5; clone_size: many; v_call: TRBV28; d_call: NA
cdr3_aa: CASSLRTSGSQETQYF; cdr3_nt: TGTGCCAGCAGCCTCCGGACTAGCGGGAGCCAAGAGACCCAGTACTTC; j_call: TRBJ2-5; clone_size: many; v_call: TRBV7-9; d_call: TRBD2
cdr3_aa: CASRTSGSYEQYF; cdr3_nt: TGTGCCAGCAGGACTAGCGGCTCCTACGAGCAGTACTTC; j_call: TRBJ2-7; clone_size: many; v_call: TRBV12-3/TRBV12-4; d_call: TRBD2
cdr3_aa: CASSYPGPTYF; cdr3_nt: TGTGCCAGCAGTTACCCGGGACCAACGTACTTC; j_call: TRBJ2-5; clone_size: many; v_call: TRBV28; d_call: NA
cdr3_aa: CASSLTHAPGNTIYF; cdr3_nt: TGTGCCAGCAGCTTAACCCACGCCCCTGGGAACACCATATATTTT; j_call: TRBJ1-3; clone_size: many; v_call: TRBV7-8; d_call: NA
cdr3_aa: CASSQAGGGEQYF; cdr3_nt: TGCGCCAGCAGCCAGGCGGGAGGGGGCGAGCAGTACTTC; j_call: TRBJ2-7; clone_size: many; v_call: TRBV4-1; d_call: TRBD2
cdr3_aa: CASSPGTSGYNEQFF; cdr3_nt: TGTGCCAGCAGTCCCGGGACTAGCGGCTACAATGAGCAGTTCTTC; j_call: TRBJ2-1; clone_size: many; v_call: TRBV6-2/TRBV6-3; d_call: TRBD2
cdr3_aa: CASSTAGTEAFF; cdr3_nt: TGTGCCAGCAGCACCGCCGGCACTGAAGCTTTCTTT; j_call: TRBJ1-1; clone_size: many; v_call: TRBV28; d_call: NA
cdr3_aa: CASSASGTSTDTQYF; cdr3_nt: TGTGCCAGCAGTGCTAGCGGGACTAGCACAGATACGCAGTATTTT; j_call: TRBJ2-3; clone_size: many; v_call: TRBV9; d_call: TRBD2
cdr3_aa: CASSLSLPAGPKNIQYF; cdr3_nt: TGTGCCAGCAGTTTATCGCTCCCGGCCGGCCCCAAAAACATTCAGTACTTC; j_call: TRBJ2-4; clone_size: many; v_call: TRBV27; d_call: NA
cdr3_aa: CASSFQSYTEAFF; cdr3_nt: TGTGCCAGCAGCTTCCAGTCATACACTGAAGCTTTCTTT; j_call: TRBJ1-1; clone_size: many; v_call: TRBV7-6; d_call: NA
cdr3_aa: CASSYSFLGVGELFF; cdr3_nt: TGTGCCAGCAGTTACTCCTTCCTAGGGGTCGGGGAGCTGTTTTTT; j_call: TRBJ2-2; clone_size: many; v_call: TRBV6-5; d_call: NA
cdr3_aa: CASRRPSGNTEQFF; cdr3_nt: TGTGCCAGCCGGCGGCCTAGCGGGAACACTGAGCAGTTCTTC; j_call: TRBJ2-1; clone_size: many; v_call: TRBV2; d_call: TRBD2
cdr3_aa: CASSLGGGVQPQNF; cdr3_nt: TGTGCCAGCAGCTTAGGTGGAGGGGTTCAGCCCCAGAATTTT; j_call: TRBJ1-5; clone_size: once; v_call: TRBV7-9; d_call: NA
cdr3_aa: CASSPGRETQYF; cdr3_nt: TGTGCCAGCTCACCAGGGAGGGAGACCCAGTACTTC; j_call: TRBJ2-5; clone_size: many; v_call: TRBV18; d_call: NA
cdr3_aa: CASSLIPSGSKYEQFF; cdr3_nt: TGTGCCAGCAGCTTAATCCCTAGCGGGAGTAAGTATGAGCAGTTCTTC; j_call: TRBJ2-1; clone_size: many; v_call: TRBV7-3; d_call: TRBD2
cdr3_aa: CASTELAKNIQYF; cdr3_nt: TGTGCCAGCACCGAACTAGCCAAAAACATTCAGTACTTC; j_call: TRBJ2-4; clone_size: large; v_call: TRBV6-6; d_call: NA
cdr3_aa: CASMAGDRGEAFF; cdr3_nt: TGTGCCAGTATGGCAGGGGACAGGGGTGAAGCTTTCTTT; j_call: TRBJ1-1; clone_size: few; v_call: TRBV6-5; d_call: TRBD1
cdr3_aa: CASSQDLSGSLKTQYF; cdr3_nt: TGTGCCAGCAGCCAAGATTTGAGCGGGAGCCTGAAGACCCAGTACTTC; j_call: TRBJ2-5; clone_size: many; v_call: TRBV4-2; d_call: TRBD2
cdr3_aa: CASSPPSGSTDTQYF; cdr3_nt: TGTGCCAGCTCACCACCTAGTGGTTCCACAGATACGCAGTATTTT; j_call: TRBJ2-3; clone_size: many; v_call: TRBV18; d_call: NA
cdr3_aa: CASSQDLGYTEAFF; cdr3_nt: TGTGCCAGCAGCCAAGATCTGGGGTACACTGAAGCTTTCTTT; j_call: TRBJ1-1; clone_size: many; v_call: TRBV3-1; d_call: NA
cdr3_aa: CASRQQGQAINSPLHF; cdr3_nt: TGTGCCAGCAGGCAACAGGGACAGGCGATAAATTCACCCCTCCACTTT; j_call: TRBJ1-6; clone_size: many; v_call: TRBV27; d_call: TRBD1